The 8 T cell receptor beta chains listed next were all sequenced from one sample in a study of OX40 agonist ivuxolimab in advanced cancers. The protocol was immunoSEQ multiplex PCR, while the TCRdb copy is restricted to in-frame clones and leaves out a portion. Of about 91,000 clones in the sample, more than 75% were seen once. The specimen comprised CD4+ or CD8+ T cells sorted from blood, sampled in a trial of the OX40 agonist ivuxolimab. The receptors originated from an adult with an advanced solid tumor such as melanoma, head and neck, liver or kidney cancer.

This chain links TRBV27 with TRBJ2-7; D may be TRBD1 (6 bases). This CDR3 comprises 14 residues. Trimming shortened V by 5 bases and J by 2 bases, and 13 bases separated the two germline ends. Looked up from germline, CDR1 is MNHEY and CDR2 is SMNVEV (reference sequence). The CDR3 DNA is TGTGCCAGCAGTGGAACAGGGTTTCCCTACGAGCAGTACTTC. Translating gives CASSGTGFPYEQYF.

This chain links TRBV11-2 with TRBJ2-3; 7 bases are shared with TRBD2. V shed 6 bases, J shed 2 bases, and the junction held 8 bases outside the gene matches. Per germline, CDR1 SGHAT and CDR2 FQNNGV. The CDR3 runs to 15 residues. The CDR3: CASSSSGNPTDTQYF. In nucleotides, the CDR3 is TGTGCCAGCAGTTCTAGCGGAAACCCCACAGATACGCAGTATTTT.

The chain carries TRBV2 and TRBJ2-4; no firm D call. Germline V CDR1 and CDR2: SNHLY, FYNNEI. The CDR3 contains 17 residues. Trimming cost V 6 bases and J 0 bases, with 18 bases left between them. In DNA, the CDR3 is TGTGCCAGCAGCTCGGGCTATACCGAGTTAGCCAAAAACATTCAGTACTTC. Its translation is CASSSGYTELAKNIQYF.

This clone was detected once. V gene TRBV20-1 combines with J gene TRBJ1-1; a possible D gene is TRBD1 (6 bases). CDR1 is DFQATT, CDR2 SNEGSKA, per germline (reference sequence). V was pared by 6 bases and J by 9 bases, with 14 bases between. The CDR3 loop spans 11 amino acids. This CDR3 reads CSAYLGQQAFF. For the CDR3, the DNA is TGCAGTGCCTATCTGGGACAACAAGCTTTCTTT.

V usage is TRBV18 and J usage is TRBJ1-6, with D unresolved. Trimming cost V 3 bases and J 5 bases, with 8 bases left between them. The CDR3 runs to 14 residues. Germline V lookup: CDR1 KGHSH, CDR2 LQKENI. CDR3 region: CASSPEHNNSPLHF. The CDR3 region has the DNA TGTGCCAGCTCACCGGAGCACAATAATTCACCCCTCCACTTT.

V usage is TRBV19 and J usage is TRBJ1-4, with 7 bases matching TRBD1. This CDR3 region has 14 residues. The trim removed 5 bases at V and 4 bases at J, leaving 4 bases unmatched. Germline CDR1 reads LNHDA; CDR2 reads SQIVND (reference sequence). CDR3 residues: CASSVTGLNEKLFF. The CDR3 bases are TGTGCCAGTAGTGTGACAGGGCTTAATGAAAAACTGTTTTTT.

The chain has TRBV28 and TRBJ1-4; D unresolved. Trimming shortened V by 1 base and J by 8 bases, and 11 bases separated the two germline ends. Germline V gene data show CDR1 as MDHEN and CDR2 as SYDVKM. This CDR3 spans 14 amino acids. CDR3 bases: TGTGCCAGCAGTTTATTGCCCGGACGGGAAAAACTGTTTTTT. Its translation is CASSLLPGREKLFF.

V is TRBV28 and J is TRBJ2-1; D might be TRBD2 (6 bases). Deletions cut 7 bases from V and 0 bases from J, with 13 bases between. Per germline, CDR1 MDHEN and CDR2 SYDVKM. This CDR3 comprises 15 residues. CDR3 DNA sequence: TGTGCCAGCATCCCGGGCGGGATCTCCTACAATGAGCAGTTCTTC. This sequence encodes CASIPGGISYNEQFF. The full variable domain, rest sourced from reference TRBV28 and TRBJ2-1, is DVKVTQSSRYLVKRTGEKVFLECVQDMDHENMFWYRQDPGLGLRLIYFSYDVKMKEKGDIPEGYSVSREKKERFSLILESASTNQTSMYLCASIPGGISYNEQFFGPGTRLTVL.